Below are 10 T cell receptor beta chains sequenced from a single sample in a study of OX40 agonist ivuxolimab in advanced cancers. Method: immunoSEQ multiplex PCR; TCRdb's copy keeps in-frame clones and lacks some. The sample yields 77,000 or so clones, about 92% seen once. This specimen was CD4+ or CD8+ T cells sorted from blood, taken in a trial of the OX40 agonist ivuxolimab. These receptors were collected from an adult with an advanced solid tumor such as melanoma, head and neck, liver or kidney cancer.

The DNA of the CDR3 is TGTGCCAGCACTGGGGGCGGCAACGACTATGGCTACACCTTC. Translated: CASTGGGNDYGYTF. This chain links TRBV5-6 with TRBJ1-2, with a tentative D call TRBD1 (6 bases). The CDR3 extends over 14 amino acids. Germline V gives CDR1 SGHDT, CDR2 YYEEEE. V lost 6 bases to trimming and J lost 3 bases, with 15 bases between them.

The chain has TRBV28 and TRBJ1-1; D is uncertain. Trimming pared 10 bases from V and 1 base from J, leaving 10 bases between. The CDR3 contains 12 residues. Looked up from germline, CDR1 is MDHEN and CDR2 is SYDVKM. The CDR3 sequence is CATSDGNTEAFF. CDR3 DNA sequence: TGTGCCACCTCGGACGGGAACACTGAAGCTTTCTTT.

This clone has a single count. The chain uses TRBV4-3 and TRBJ2-7; D tentatively reads TRBD1 or TRBD2 (7 bases each). Germline V gene lookup returns CDR1 LGHNA and CDR2 YSLEER. The CDR3 runs 17 residues. V was shortened by 1 base and J by 1 base, with 17 bases between the two germline ends. In DNA form, the CDR3 reads TGCGCCAGCAGCCAAGGTTGGGAGGGGGCAGTGTCCTACGAGCAGTACTTC. Translation: CASSQGWEGAVSYEQYF.

The chain has TRBV7-6 and TRBJ1-3, with D perhaps matching TRBD1 (6 bases). This CDR3 comprises 18 residues. Trimming removed 1 base from V and 0 bases from J, with 16 bases in between. Germline loops: CDR1 SGHVS, CDR2 FNYEAQ. As DNA, the CDR3 is TGTGCCAGCAGCTTAGGATTCAGGGGTTCCGACTCTGGAAACACCATATATTTT. Translating gives CASSLGFRGSDSGNTIYF.

In its sample, this clone was seen once. V and J are TRBV7-3 and TRBJ2-2; 7 positions match TRBD1. Germline CDR1 is SGHTA and CDR2 is FQGTGA. CDR3 length equals 19 residues. V trimming: 5 bases; J trimming: 5 bases; junction bases outside the gene matches: 20. CDR3 DNA sequence: TGTGCCAGCAGCCACGACCTGCGCCAGGACAGGCTCTCAACCGGGGAGCTGTTTTTT. Encoded protein: CASSHDLRQDRLSTGELFF.

In the case of this clone: Distinct nucleotide sequences in the sample also encode this CDR3. The V gene is TRBV19, the J gene TRBJ2-2; D gene uncertain. Trimming cost V 3 bases and J 6 bases, with 8 bases left between them. The CDR3 is 13 amino acids. Per the germline V gene, CDR1 is LNHDA and CDR2 is SQIVND (reference sequence). CDR3 nucleotides: TGTGCCAGTAGTATTGGTGGCGCCGGGGAGCTGTTTTTT. It encodes CASSIGGAGELFF.

This rearrangement joins TRBV13 to TRBJ2-3; 14 positions agree with TRBD2. The CDR3 spans 21 residues. Germline-derived CDR1 and CDR2 are PRHDT and FYEKMQ (reference sequence). The ends lost 5 bases at V and 6 bases at J; junction bases unmatched: 22. The CDR3 spells CASSNLRLAGGRRLAVDTQYF. Here the CDR3 DNA reads TGTGCCAGCAGCAATCTCAGACTAGCGGGGGGGCGGCGGTTAGCGGTTGATACGCAGTATTTT.

This rearrangement joins TRBV27 to TRBJ1-5; 8 bases fit TRBD1. The length of the CDR3 is 17 residues. The junction had 11 bases not matched to a gene; V was cut back by 0 bases and J by 7 bases. The germline CDR1 and CDR2 sequences are MNHEY and SMNVEV (reference sequence). In nucleotides, the CDR3 is TGTGCCAGCAGTTTATCGATGGTAGGGACAGGAGGACAGCCCCAGCATTTT. It encodes CASSLSMVGTGGQPQHF.

CDR3 nucleotide sequence: TGTGCCAGTAGTATCTCGGCGAGGGCGCTAAACTATGGCTACACCTTC. Translated, it gives CASSISARALNYGYTF. The J gene is TRBJ1-2, the V gene TRBV19, with D hard to call. Germline CDR1 reads LNHDA; CDR2 reads SQIVND (reference sequence). V was clipped by 3 bases and J by 2 bases, with 16 bases between them. The CDR3 runs 16 residues.

The chain uses TRBV5-6 and TRBJ1-3, with D tentatively TRBD1 (6 bases). The CDR3 sequence is 18 residues long. Looked up from germline, CDR1 is SGHDT and CDR2 is YYEEEE. V was clipped by 4 bases and J by 3 bases, with 23 bases between them. CDR3 nucleotides: TGTGCCAGCAGCGACCCCGGGACAAGGGACCTAAGTGGAAACACCATATATTTT. Translating it yields CASSDPGTRDLSGNTIYF.